This T cell receptor beta chain was sequenced in a study of blood T cell repertoires in COVID-19. In the original processing: Estimated nucleated cell counts came from reference gene primer amplification. The table came from immunoSEQ multiplex PCR; TCRdb's copy has only in-frame clones and leaves some out. V, J and clone size were drawn from that table, and D and trimming were deduced from the DNA. This table holds roughly 300,000 clones, about 83% found once. The germline V and J ends were trimmed by 4 bases and 0 bases, with 6 bases remaining between them. The CDR3 runs to 13 residues. From germline, CDR1 is MRHNA and CDR2 SNTAGT.

The receptor comes from a woman aged 45-65 years with acute or convalescent COVID-19. The source material was peripheral blood. The V gene is TRBV6-4, the J gene TRBJ1-1; possible D gene TRBD1, 5 bases. This chain's CDR3 is CASSVGVNTEAFF. The CDR3 region has the DNA TGTGCCAGCAGTGTAGGGGTGAACACTGAAGCTTTCTTT.